Sequencing of this T cell receptor (beta chain) was carried out in a study of neurological immune-mediated disorders. Synthesis of cDNA used 5'RACE (with 10-nucleotide random UMIs). TCRdb fed the 5' RACE reads into MiXCR, producing one record per CDR3 protein. This table holds 47,000 or so distinct CDR3 sequences, 9% to 10% found once. Trimming removed 5 bases from V and 6 bases from J, with 11 bases in between. The CDR3 length is 13 residues. The germline V gene has CDR1 MGHDK and CDR2 SYGVNS. This clonotype has at least ten counts. Time point meaning: longitudinal time-point 1 (baseline). The unsorted libraries were made from 2 million PBMCs kept at -80 C.

The sequenced material came from PBMCs. V usage is TRBV25-1 and J usage is TRBJ1-5; D gene uncertain. This clonotype was sampled from a middle-aged woman in good health. CDR3 bases: TGTGCCAGCAGTCTTCCCGGCGGTCAGCCCCAGCATTTT. Translation gives CASSLPGGQPQHF.